This is a list of T cell receptor beta chains from one sample in a study of blood T cells in healthy people across ages. TCRdb called the 5' RACE reads again in MiXCR, with one record for every CDR3 protein. The data contain hundreds of thousands of distinct CDR3 sequences, approximately 35% of them seen just once; the ten biggest clones take up approximately 13%. The material sequenced was blood. All receptors derive from a man aged 18-30 years in good health. Both conserved end residues are part of each CDR3. The D gene is left open where the match is weak. For some rows the clone size is stated as once, few or many, or as a class when expanded; others skip it.

CDR3nt	CDR3aa	v_gene	j_gene	abundance	d_gene
TGTGCCAGCTCACTACAGGTTAGCACAGATACGCAGTATTTT	CASSLQVSTDTQYF	TRBV18	TRBJ2-3	-	-
TGCGCCAGCAGCTTGGAACCTCGGGGAGGCTACACCTTC	CASSLEPRGGYTF	TRBV5-1	TRBJ1-2	-	-
TGTGCCAGCAGCTTAAGACTAGATCCGCGGGATACGCAGTATTTT	CASSLRLDPRDTQYF	TRBV11-2	TRBJ2-3	few	-
TGCGCCAGCAGCCAAGATAGGCCCCAGGACAGGGATGCCAAAAACATTCAGTACTTC	CASSQDRPQDRDAKNIQYF	TRBV4-3	TRBJ2-4	once	TRBD1
TGCAGTGCTCCAAATGGGGACTTCTATGGCTACACCTTC	CSAPNGDFYGYTF	TRBV20-1	TRBJ1-2	many	-
TGTGCCAGCCAACCGGGACAGGGAGGTTACGAGCAGTACTTC	CASQPGQGGYEQYF	TRBV10-3	TRBJ2-7	-	TRBD1
TGTGCCAGCAGCTCCGACCCCCAACTAGGCGATACGCAGTATTTT	CASSSDPQLGDTQYF	TRBV11-2	TRBJ2-3	-	-
TGTGCCAGCAGCCCCGGGACTACCTATGGAGATACGCAGTATTTT	CASSPGTTYGDTQYF	TRBV7-2	TRBJ2-3	many	TRBD2
TGTGCCAGCAGACCCGGAGCGGGGACGCCTAGCAATCAGCCCCAGCATTTT	CASRPGAGTPSNQPQHF	TRBV6-6	TRBJ1-5	-	-
TGTGCCCGCAGCGTATCGGGACAGAGGTCTGGGGCCAACGTCCTGACTTTC	CARSVSGQRSGANVLTF	TRBV9	TRBJ2-6	-	TRBD1
TGCGCCAGCAGCCGGGAACTAGCGGGGGGCACAGATACGCAGTATTTT	CASSRELAGGTDTQYF	TRBV4-3	TRBJ2-3	-	TRBD2
TGCAGTGCTAGAGGGACAGGGGGCCGAGAGCAGTACTTC	CSARGTGGREQYF	TRBV20-1	TRBJ2-5	-	TRBD1
TGTGCCAGCAGCTTAGCGCGAGTCGGGTTCCAAGAGACCCAGTACTTC	CASSLARVGFQETQYF	TRBV7-2	TRBJ2-5	-	-
TGCGGTTGTTACCTAGCGAACACTGAAGCTTTCTTT	CGCYLANTEAFF	TRBV29-1	TRBJ1-1	-	-
TGCAGTGCTAGACTTATGGACGGTCCCTATGGCTACACCTTC	CSARLMDGPYGYTF	TRBV20-1	TRBJ1-2	many	-
TGTGCCAGCAGTTTAGTAGAGCGGGGCGAGCAGTACTTC	CASSLVERGEQYF	TRBV12-3/TRBV12-4	TRBJ2-7	-	TRBD2
TGTGCCAGCAGCTTACACGCTGGGGCCAACGTCCTGACTTTC	CASSLHAGANVLTF	TRBV5-6	TRBJ2-6	-	-
TGTGCCAGTAGGACGGCGGAGCAGTTCTTC	CASRTAEQFF	TRBV2	TRBJ2-1	-	-
TGTGCCAGCAGCGTACAGACAGGCGCGAACACCGGGGAGCTGTTTTTT	CASSVQTGANTGELFF	TRBV7-6	TRBJ2-2	-	-
TGTGCCAGCAGCGTAGATGGTTTCAGGCGAGAGACCCAGTACTTC	CASSVDGFRRETQYF	TRBV9	TRBJ2-5	-	-
TGTGCCAGCAGTTTAATAGGGACAGGGGGCGGAGATACGCAGTATTTT	CASSLIGTGGGDTQYF	TRBV28	TRBJ2-3	-	TRBD1
TGTGCCAGCAGTTTTGTTCATGACGGCACTGAGCAGTACTTC	CASSFVHDGTEQYF	TRBV27	TRBJ2-7	-	-
TGTGCCAGCCGGGACGGGTCCTACGAGCAGTACTTC	CASRDGSYEQYF	TRBV6-2/TRBV6-3	TRBJ2-7	few	-
TGCAGTGCTAGTTTGGGACATTGGGGCACAGATACGCAGTATTTT	CSASLGHWGTDTQYF	TRBV20-1	TRBJ2-3	-	-
TGTGCCAGCAGCCCTAAGGGGGGGAACACCGGGGAGCTGTTTTTT	CASSPKGGNTGELFF	TRBV12-3/TRBV12-4	TRBJ2-2	few	-
TGTGCCAGCAGCTCACCCCGTGGGCGTGGAGACTACACTGAAGCTTTCTTT	CASSSPRGRGDYTEAFF	TRBV7-9	TRBJ1-1	-	-
TGTGCCAGCAGCCAAGAAAGGGGTGGTCTAGCGGGGGAGCAGTACTTC	CASSQERGGLAGEQYF	TRBV4-2	TRBJ2-5	-	TRBD2
TGTGCCAGCAGCGTCGGACTAGCGGGAGAAGAGACCCAGTACTTC	CASSVGLAGEETQYF	TRBV9	TRBJ2-5	-	TRBD2
TGTGCCAGCAGCTTAGAGGGGGACAGAAAATATGGCTACACCTTC	CASSLEGDRKYGYTF	TRBV7-9	TRBJ1-2	-	TRBD1
TGCGCCAGCAGCCTTACAGCTACGAGCGGCTATGGCTACACCTTC	CASSLTATSGYGYTF	TRBV5-1	TRBJ1-2	-	-
TGTGCCAGCAGAAAGACAGGGGGAGGAGAGACCCAGTACTTC	CASRKTGGGETQYF	TRBV12-3/TRBV12-4	TRBJ2-5	-	TRBD1
TGCAGTGCTAGCCTTTCCGGGGACGAGCAGTACTTC	CSASLSGDEQYF	TRBV20-1	TRBJ2-7	many	-
TGCGCCAGCAGCCAAGAGGTAACGAGGACAGCAAATGAGCAGTTCTTC	CASSQEVTRTANEQFF	TRBV4-3	TRBJ2-1	few	-
TGTGCCAGCAGTGGGGTGCGGGGGCGCATTGAAGCTTTCTTT	CASSGVRGRIEAFF	TRBV2	TRBJ1-1	-	-
TGTGCCAGCAACCGGACTAGCGGGGGTTTTCAAGAGACCCAGTACTTC	CASNRTSGGFQETQYF	TRBV7-7	TRBJ2-5	-	TRBD2
TGCGCCAGCAGCTCGCCCCTGGGACAAATGAACACTGAAGCTTTCTTT	CASSSPLGQMNTEAFF	TRBV5-1	TRBJ1-1	-	-
TGTGCCAGCAGTCCTCTCGACAGCACTCCTTCCTACGAGCAGTACTTC	CASSPLDSTPSYEQYF	TRBV27	TRBJ2-7	-	-
TGTGCCAGCAGCTACCGAGTATACAGCCTCTCGGACGAGCAGTACTTC	CASSYRVYSLSDEQYF	TRBV7-2	TRBJ2-7	-	-
TGTGCCAGCAGTTCGGGTCTCAGTAGAGCTTTCTTT	CASSSGLSRAFF	TRBV28	TRBJ1-1	few	-
TGTGCCAGCAGCTTAGCGTGGAAGGCCCACGAGCAGTACTTC	CASSLAWKAHEQYF	TRBV11-2	TRBJ2-7	-	-
TGTGCCAGCAGTTACGAAGATACGCAGTATTTT	CASSYEDTQYF	TRBV6-2/TRBV6-3	TRBJ2-3	many	-
TGTGCCAGCAGTGAATCGGGACAGGGGAACACAGATACGCAGTATTTT	CASSESGQGNTDTQYF	TRBV25-1	TRBJ2-3	few	TRBD1
TGTGCCAGCAGCAAAGGGCAGGGTCAAGCTCAGCCCCAGCATTTT	CASSKGQGQAQPQHF	TRBV21-1	TRBJ1-5	-	-
TGTGCCAGCAGCGTTGAGGGCCCTCCTCAAGGTGATGAGCAGTTCTTC	CASSVEGPPQGDEQFF	TRBV9	TRBJ2-1	-	-
TGTGCCAGCCTACCCGGGCCATATAGCAATCAGCCCCAGCATTTT	CASLPGPYSNQPQHF	TRBV12-3/TRBV12-4	TRBJ1-5	few	-
TGCGCCAGCAGCTACAGACAGGGGGCCCCAGATACGCAGTATTTT	CASSYRQGAPDTQYF	TRBV4-3	TRBJ2-3	many	TRBD1
TGTGCCAGCAGCCCAACAGGGGGGTGGACCACAGATACGCAGTATTTT	CASSPTGGWTTDTQYF	TRBV7-2	TRBJ2-3	-	TRBD1
TGTGCCAGCAACAATTCCGGGACAGCTGATGGCTACACCTTC	CASNNSGTADGYTF	TRBV6-5	TRBJ1-2	-	TRBD1
TGTGCCAGCAGTCATAGCGGGGCCGTGAAGAATGAGCAGTTCTTC	CASSHSGAVKNEQFF	TRBV6-2/TRBV6-3	TRBJ2-1	few	TRBD2
TGTGCCAGCAGCTTAGATCTCACGGGAGGGGATGGCTACACCTTC	CASSLDLTGGDGYTF	TRBV7-2	TRBJ1-2	few	-
TGCAGTGCTCGACAGGGGGCCGGGGGCTACACCTTC	CSARQGAGGYTF	TRBV20-1	TRBJ1-2	few	TRBD1
TGTGCCAGCAGTGAAGTTATAGGCTATCAGCCCCAGCATTTT	CASSEVIGYQPQHF	TRBV2	TRBJ1-5	-	-
TGTGCCAGCAGTGCCAGGGGGTACGAGCAGTACTTC	CASSARGYEQYF	TRBV12-3/TRBV12-4	TRBJ2-7	many	TRBD1
TGTAGTGCTAACCGAGGGGGAGCTAGCACAGATACGCAGTATTTT	CSANRGGASTDTQYF	TRBV20-1	TRBJ2-3	-	-
TGTGCCAGCAGTTTTGGAACTTCGGCCAAAAACATTCAGTACTTC	CASSFGTSAKNIQYF	TRBV27	TRBJ2-4	many	-
TGCAGTGCCTTGGACTTACCCAAAAACATTCAGTACTTC	CSALDLPKNIQYF	TRBV20-1	TRBJ2-4	few	-
TGTGCCAGCAGCCCCCCCCAATCGGGGGGTTTATTGACCCAGTACTTC	CASSPPQSGGLLTQYF	TRBV7-9	TRBJ2-5	few	TRBD2
TGCAGCGTTGAAGCTAGACAGAACAATGAGCAGTTCTTC	CSVEARQNNEQFF	TRBV29-1	TRBJ2-1	few	-
TGTGCCAGCAGTGAGGGGGCAGGGGCGTACACTGAAGCTTTCTTT	CASSEGAGAYTEAFF	TRBV6-1	TRBJ1-1	-	-
TGTGCCAGCAGCTTAATAGCGGGTGGCTCCTACAATGAGCAGTTCTTC	CASSLIAGGSYNEQFF	TRBV7-3	TRBJ2-1	few	TRBD2